One sample yielded the 27 T cell receptor beta chains listed below, sequenced in a study of shared clonotypes between healthy human individuals. Clones were sequenced by immunoSEQ multiplex PCR, and TCRdb holds only the in-frame ones, with some missing. This table holds some 500,000 clones, approximately 79% found once. The sample taken for sequencing was PBMCs. The receptor set was obtained from a middle-aged woman in good health. Some clones in this sample may be carry-over from other donors' samples.

The chain has TRBV10-3 and TRBJ2-1, with 13 bases fitting TRBD2. The CDR3 extends over 15 amino acids. CDR1 and CDR2 from the germline V gene are ENHRY and SYGVKD. V gave up 8 bases and J gave up 6 bases; unmatched junction bases: 7. CDR3 region: CAIAGTSGVGNEQFF. The DNA for the CDR3 is TGTGCCATCGCCGGGACTAGCGGGGTCGGCAATGAGCAGTTCTTC.

The rearrangement uses TRBV5-1 and TRBJ1-2; TRBD1 is a possible D gene (5 bases). The CDR3 covers 15 residues. Germline CDR1 and CDR2: SGHRS and YFSETQ. V shed 0 bases and J shed 7 bases, with 16 bases lying between them. This chain's CDR3 is CASSLGQGSQSGYTF. The CDR3 nucleotides are TGCGCCAGCAGCTTGGGGCAGGGCTCCCAGAGTGGCTACACCTTC.

V and J are TRBV7-2 and TRBJ2-3; D possibly matches TRBD1 or TRBD2 (6 bases each). The CDR3 contains 16 residues. The ends were cut back, 3 bases at V and 3 bases at J, with 16 bases in the middle. Germline V gives CDR1 SGHTA, CDR2 FQGNSA. The CDR3 spells CASSLRMGGTTDTQYF. The CDR3 nucleotides are TGTGCCAGCAGCTTGCGTATGGGCGGGACAACAGATACGCAGTATTTT.

This chain joins TRBV6-5 and TRBJ1-2; 7 bases agree with TRBD1. The length of the CDR3 is 14 residues. The V gene end was trimmed by 6 bases and the J gene end by 0 bases; junction bases not matched to a gene: 4. Germline CDR1 MNHEY, CDR2 SVGAGI. The DNA of the CDR3 is TGTGCCAGCAGCCGGGACAGAACTAACTATGGCTACACCTTC. It specifies CASSRDRTNYGYTF.

The V gene is TRBV5-1, the J gene TRBJ1-2; tentative D call: TRBD1 (6 bases). In germline, CDR1 is SGHRS, CDR2 YFSETQ. Deletions cut 4 bases from V and 4 bases from J, with 17 bases between. CDR3 length: 15 amino acids. CDR3 sequence: CASSMTGGLSYGYTF. The CDR3 bases are TGCGCCAGCAGCATGACAGGAGGGCTTTCCTATGGCTACACCTTC.

This chain uses TRBV15 with TRBJ2-1; no firm D call. The CDR3 has 12 amino acids. Trimming stripped 0 bases from V and 15 bases from J, with 12 bases between. CDR1 is LNHNV and CDR2 is YYDKDF in the germline V gene (reference sequence). CDR3 in amino acids: CATSRDQVKTFF. For the CDR3, the DNA is TGTGCCACCAGCAGAGACCAAGTAAAGACGTTCTTC.

The CDR3 region has the DNA TGTGCCAGCAGCTTGGGGCAGGGGGTGAGTGGCTACACCTTC. This encodes CASSLGQGVSGYTF. The rearrangement joins TRBV5-6 to TRBJ1-2; 7 nucleotides align to TRBD1. This CDR3 has 14 residues. V was clipped by 0 bases and J by 7 bases; unmatched bases: 6. Looked up from germline, CDR1 is SGHDT and CDR2 is YYEEEE.

As to this clone: A far larger clone is a single base away, which makes a read error likely. The rearrangement uses TRBV25-1 and TRBJ2-7; the D is unclear. The germline V gene encodes CDR1 MGHDK and CDR2 SYGVNS. The CDR3 runs to 15 residues. CDR3: CASSGPLENSYERYF. In DNA, the CDR3 is TGTGCCAGCAGTGGCCCCCTGGAGAACTCCTACGAGCGGTACTTC.

This clone was counted a few times. Since a much larger clone is just one base distant, this may be a read error. This CDR3 is missing its conserved last phenylalanine or tryptophan, likely due to a read error. The CDR3 nucleotides read TGTGCCTGGAGTATTCGGGCAGTAAACACTGAAGCTTTCCTT. It encodes CAWSIRAVNTEAFL. The chain employs TRBV30 and TRBJ1-1, with D uncertain. Germline CDR1 and CDR2: GTSNPN and SVGIG (reference sequence). CDR3 length equals 14 residues. Trimming removed 2 bases at V and 2 bases at J, with 12 bases between.

The chain has TRBV6-5 and TRBJ1-1, with D maybe TRBD1 (5 bases). The V gene's germline CDR1 is MNHEY and CDR2 SVGAGI. With 7 bases removed from V and 11 bases from J, the gap between germline ends came to 14 bases. This CDR3 contains 11 residues. The CDR3 protein is CASIRGLAAFF. The CDR3 nucleotides read TGTGCCAGCATAAGGGGTTTAGCGGCTTTCTTT.

In nucleotides, the CDR3 is TGTGCCAGTACAGGGACAGTCAATCAGCCCCAGCATTTT. As protein: CASTGTVNQPQHF. This chain joins TRBV19 and TRBJ1-5; TRBD1 agrees at 7 bases. Per the germline V gene, CDR1 is LNHDA and CDR2 is SQIVND (reference sequence). This CDR3 has 13 amino acids. V shed 7 bases, J shed 3 bases, and the junction held 3 bases outside the gene matches.

This clone was counted a single time. The V and J genes are TRBV5-4 and TRBJ1-6; a weak D match, TRBD1 (6 bases). V was shortened by 5 bases and J by 9 bases, with 15 bases between the two germline ends. This CDR3 is built from 14 residues. Germline loops: CDR1 SGHNT, CDR2 YYREEE (reference sequence). The CDR3 loop is CASREQGISSPLHF. As DNA, the CDR3 is TGTGCCAGCAGGGAACAGGGTATCTCTTCACCCCTCCACTTT.

This clone has more than one count but fewer than ten. The rearrangement uses TRBV10-3 and TRBJ2-3, with TRBD2 identical over 8 bases. CDR1 is ENHRY and CDR2 is SYGVKD in the germline V gene. The CDR3 spans 16 residues. V lost 3 bases, J lost 1 base, and 6 bases stayed unmatched. CDR3 in amino acids: CAISDSRGGRTDTQYF. For the CDR3, the DNA is TGTGCCATCAGTGATTCTCGGGGGGGTCGCACAGATACGCAGTATTTT.

The rearrangement joins TRBV4-2 to TRBJ2-1, with D hard to call. The germline V and J ends were trimmed by 5 bases and 4 bases, with 6 bases remaining between them. Germline values: CDR1 LGHNA, CDR2 YNFKEQ. The CDR3 is 12 amino acids. CDR3 residues: CASSLSYNEQFF. In DNA form, the CDR3 reads TGTGCCAGCAGCTTATCTTACAATGAGCAGTTCTTC.

The chain is built from TRBV5-8 and TRBJ2-3; 14 bases align to TRBD2. Germline CDR1 is SGHTS and CDR2 is YDEGEE. This CDR3 has 16 residues. Trimming cost V 3 bases and J 4 bases; bases outside gene matches: 4. As DNA, the CDR3 is TGTGCCAGCAGCTCGGGACTAGCGGGAGCTTCAGATACGCAGTATTTT. It specifies CASSSGLAGASDTQYF.

This clone was observed a handful of times. This same CDR3 is encoded by further DNA sequences in the sample. The V and J genes are TRBV20-1 and TRBJ2-5; D is undetermined. Trimming shortened V by 1 base and J by 5 bases, and 5 bases separated the two germline ends. This CDR3 is built from 11 residues. CDR1 DFQATT and CDR2 SNEGSKA come from the germline V gene (reference sequence). The CDR3 nucleotides read TGCAGTGCTAGAGCCTGGGAGACCCAGTACTTC. This encodes CSARAWETQYF.

In this sample, this clone turned up a few times. The chain carries TRBV27 and TRBJ2-1, with 8 bases matching TRBD2. Germline CDR1 MNHEY, CDR2 SMNVEV (reference sequence). The length of the CDR3 is 15 residues. V trimming: 6 bases; J trimming: 0 bases; junction bases outside the gene matches: 4. The CDR3 sequence is CASRNSGISYNEQFF. The CDR3 DNA reads TGTGCCAGCAGAAATAGCGGGATCTCCTACAATGAGCAGTTCTTC.

The chain links TRBV10-1 to TRBJ2-3; no clear D gene. Trimming shortened V by 3 bases and J by 2 bases, and 6 bases separated the two germline ends. This CDR3 region has 13 residues. The V gene's germline CDR1 is WNHNN and CDR2 SYGVQD (reference sequence). This CDR3 is CASSEPLTDTQYF. The CDR3 DNA follows: TGCGCCAGCAGTGAACCACTCACAGATACGCAGTATTTT.

V and J are TRBV5-5 and TRBJ2-7, with D perhaps matching TRBD2 (5 bases). Germline V CDR1 and CDR2: SGHKS, YYEKEE (reference sequence). Deletions cut 5 bases from V and 0 bases from J, with 12 bases between. This CDR3 comprises 14 residues. CDR3 region: CASRRADLSYEQYF. Here the CDR3 DNA reads TGTGCCAGCAGAAGAGCGGATCTCTCCTACGAGCAGTACTTC.

V gene TRBV6-5 combines with J gene TRBJ1-2; 9 bases match TRBD1. The CDR3 has 14 amino acids. The trim removed 2 bases at V and 4 bases at J, leaving 2 bases unmatched. CDR1 is MNHEY, CDR2 SVGAGI, per germline. The CDR3 DNA reads as TGTGCCAGCAGTTACGGGACAGGGACCTATGGCTACACCTTC. Amino acid sequence: CASSYGTGTYGYTF.

The rearrangement uses TRBV5-4 and TRBJ1-4, with 7 positions matching TRBD1. Germline CDR1 is SGHNT and CDR2 is YYREEE (reference sequence). The CDR3 is 15 residues long. J gave up 7 bases and V 1 base, and 7 bases lay outside the gene matches. The CDR3 DNA is TGTGCCAGCAGCTTGAGACAGGGCGGCCGTGAAAAACTGTTTTTT. This codes for CASSLRQGGREKLFF. Complete variable domain (other parts from reference TRBV5-4 and TRBJ1-4): ETGVTQSPTHLIKTRGQQVTLRCSSQSGHNTVSWYQQALGQGPQFIFQYYREEENGRGNFPPRFSGLQFPNYSSELNVNALELDDSALYLCASSLRQGGREKLFFGSGTQLSVL.

This chain uses TRBV11-2 with TRBJ1-1; weak D call: TRBD1 (5 bases). The CDR3 extends over 14 amino acids. Between the trimmed V and J ends, which lost 5 bases and 11 bases, there was a span of 21 bases. CDR1 is SGHAT, CDR2 FQNNGV, per germline. The CDR3 sequence is CASSPGGVPYLAFF. The CDR3 DNA is TGTGCCAGCAGCCCGGGGGGGGTCCCGTATCTCGCTTTCTTT.

V is TRBV4-1 and J is TRBJ1-1; weak D call: TRBD1 (6 bases). Germline V gene data show CDR1 as MGHRA and CDR2 as YSYEKL. V lost 2 bases to trimming and J lost 5 bases, with 12 bases between them. The CDR3 is made up of 14 amino acids. CDR3 DNA sequence: TGCGCCAGCAGCCAACACGACAGGACAACTGAAGCTTTCTTT. This translates into CASSQHDRTTEAFF.

The J gene is TRBJ1-2, the V gene TRBV6-1, with 12 bases lining up with TRBD1. Germline CDR1 and CDR2: MNHNS and SASEGT. This CDR3 contains 15 residues. The junction had 8 bases not matched to a gene; V was cut back by 7 bases and J by 5 bases. CDR3 coding DNA: TGTGCCAGCAATCCCGGGACAGGGGGCGGGTATGGCTACACCTTC. This encodes CASNPGTGGGYGYTF.

V gene TRBV27 combines with J gene TRBJ2-7; the match to TRBD2 covers 7 bases. Germline V CDR1 and CDR2: MNHEY, SMNVEV (reference sequence). V lost 5 bases to trimming and J lost 4 bases; unmatched junction nucleotides: 11. This CDR3 is built from 15 residues. The CDR3 spells CASSLTSVPAYEQYF. The CDR3, as DNA: TGTGCCAGCAGTCTCACTAGCGTTCCAGCTTACGAGCAGTACTTC.

This chain links TRBV10-1 with TRBJ1-2, with D uncertain. V gave up 4 bases and J gave up 6 bases, with 6 bases separating them. This CDR3 is built from 11 residues. Germline values: CDR1 WNHNN, CDR2 SYGVQD (reference sequence). CDR3 nucleotides: TGCGCCAGCAGTGCACAAAATGGCTACACCTTC. Protein product: CASSAQNGYTF.

The rearrangement links TRBV5-1 to TRBJ1-4; D possibly corresponds to TRBD1 (6 bases). Trimming shortened V by 0 bases and J by 7 bases, and 13 bases separated the two germline ends. This CDR3 comprises 15 residues. Germline assignment: CDR1 SGHRS and CDR2 YFSETQ. The CDR3 region is CASSLAWGAREKLFF. CDR3 nucleotides: TGCGCCAGCAGCTTGGCCTGGGGGGCGCGTGAAAAACTGTTTTTT.